This T cell receptor (beta chain) originates from a study of regulatory T cells in long-lasting Graves disease. Both iRepertoire HTBI primers and Arm-PCR of CDR3 regions were used to build the TCR beta libraries. Each CDR3 protein is one row after TCRdb ran MiXCR on the multiplex PCR reads. The sample lists about 350,000 distinct CDR3 sequences; around 15% were seen once. Study-wide results and caveats: Sample size was small, which may have lowered accuracy.

This clonotype showed up many times. Its antigen is unknown. Specified time point: newly diagnosed GD, antithyroid drugs for less than 3 months. Following extraction of RNA from PBMCs, that RNA was used to make the TCR library. Germline CDR1 MDHEN, CDR2 SYDVKM. V shed 7 bases and J shed 1 base, with 16 bases lying between them. The CDR3 extends over 16 amino acids. These data were likewise used in another study, on T cells in Graves' hyperthyroidism and ophthalmopathy.

This sample comprised peripheral blood mononuclear cells (PBMCs), obtained at new diagnosis, from a patient treated with antithyroid drugs. The clonotype originates from a middle-aged man with Graves disease. The chain links TRBV28 to TRBJ2-2; D is ambiguous. The CDR3 spells CASISSPDKNTGELFF. CDR3 nucleotides: TGTGCCAGCATTAGCTCCCCCGACAAGAACACCGGGGAGCTGTTTTTT.